This T cell receptor beta chain came from a study of blood T cell repertoires in COVID-19. The table came from immunoSEQ multiplex PCR; TCRdb's copy has only in-frame clones and leaves some out. The table shows roughly 140,000 clones, with more than 60% occurring only once. This CDR3 has 14 amino acids. The V gene lost 0 bases and the J gene lost 7 bases, with 10 bases spanning the gap. Germline CDR1 reads GTSNPN; CDR2 reads SVGIG (reference sequence). In this sample, this clone turned up once. This sequence was found in a woman aged 60-75 years with acute or convalescent COVID-19. The sequencing sample was made of peripheral blood. J is TRBJ1-6 and V is TRBV30, with D maybe TRBD1 (6 bases). DNA of the CDR3: TGTGCCTGGAGTGTACGGGGGGCGAATTCACCCCTCCACTTT. It is translated as CAWSVRGANSPLHF.